The sequence of this T cell receptor (beta chain) was determined in a study of OX40 agonist ivuxolimab in advanced cancers. Looking at the study overall: Patients undergoing dose escalation presented with hepatocellular carcinoma, melanoma, renal cell or head and neck cancer. The mean age was approximately 60 years, ranging from about 23 to 79, with around four fifths of participants male. General study results and limits: On average, CD8+ T cells had more expanded clones than CD4+.

Sequencing used immunoSEQ multiplex PCR; TCRdb keeps in-frame clones, though not all of them. This table holds approximately 77,000 clones, about 90% found once. Comment on this clone: Its antigen is as yet unknown.

Germline V gene lookup returns CDR1 SGHTA and CDR2 FQGNSA. The germline V and J ends were trimmed by 2 bases and 1 base, with 11 bases remaining between them. The CDR3 runs 15 residues. The sequence derives from an adult with an advanced solid tumor such as melanoma, head and neck, liver or kidney cancer. The V and J genes are TRBV7-2 and TRBJ1-1, with a possible D match to TRBD1 (5 bases). This material consisted of CD4+ or CD8+ T cells sorted from blood, taken in a trial of the OX40 agonist ivuxolimab. The CDR3 spells CASSLNGDSNTEAFF. The DNA for the CDR3 is TGTGCCAGCAGCTTAAACGGGGACTCGAACACTGAAGCTTTCTTT.